The 15 T cell receptor beta chains reported below all come from one sample, sequenced in a study of circulating and synovial CD4+ cells in juvenile arthritis. This table comes from immunoSEQ multiplex PCR, and its TCRdb copy is limited to in-frame clones, with some not included. Here the sample spans about 33,000 clones, roughly 96% being singletons. Source material: CD4+ T cells from blood. These TCRs come from a human donor with juvenile idiopathic arthritis.

The J gene is TRBJ2-7, the V gene TRBV5-1, with D maybe TRBD2 (6 bases). This CDR3 is built from 14 residues. From germline, CDR1 is SGHRS and CDR2 YFSETQ. V lost 0 bases and J 2 bases, leaving 9 bases between the germline ends. CDR3 DNA: TGCGCCAGCAGCTTGGACGGGGGAGCCTACGAGCAGTACTTC. Translated: CASSLDGGAYEQYF.

The chain links TRBV19 to TRBJ2-1; possible D gene TRBD1, 6 bases. Germline CDR1 and CDR2: LNHDA and SQIVND (reference sequence). The CDR3 covers 17 residues. Trimming stripped 4 bases from V and 4 bases from J, with 20 bases between. CDR3 sequence: CASSTTGSINSYNEQFF. The DNA of the CDR3 is TGTGCCAGTAGTACCACAGGGAGCATTAATTCGTACAATGAGCAGTTCTTC.

The chain couples TRBV27 to TRBJ2-5; D is unclear. The J call may be mistaken, given a closer DNA end match to TRBJ2-7. The germline V gene has CDR1 MNHEY and CDR2 SMNVEV (reference sequence). This CDR3 region has 14 residues. The CDR3 DNA sequence: TGTGCCAGCAGTTTGGTAAGAGGCTCCTACGAGCAGTACTTC. Protein: CASSLVRGSYEQYF.

The CDR3: CASSKEQGSYEQYF. For the CDR3, the DNA is TGTGCCAGCAGCAAAGAACAGGGATCCTACGAGCAGTACTTC. The chain has TRBV7-9 and TRBJ2-7; TRBD1 might be the D (6 bases). Per germline, CDR1 SEHNR and CDR2 FQNEAQ (reference sequence). Between the trimmed V and J ends, which lost 5 bases and 1 base, there was a span of 12 bases. This CDR3 spans 14 amino acids. Together with reference TRBV7-9 and TRBJ2-7, the CDR3 gives the full variable domain: DTGVSQNPRHKITKRGQNVTFRCDPISEHNRLYWYRQTLGQGPEFLTYFQNEAQLEKSRLLSDRFSAERPKGSFSTLEIQRTEQGDSAMYLCASSKEQGSYEQYFGPGTRLTVT.

The chain recombines TRBV4-2 with TRBJ1-6; TRBD1 might be the D (6 bases). The CDR3 runs 16 residues. V was shortened by 4 bases and J by 8 bases, with 18 bases between the two germline ends. Germline CDR1 reads LGHNA; CDR2 reads YNFKEQ. The CDR3 reads CASSPHSRTEHSPLHF. As DNA, the CDR3 is TGTGCCAGCAGCCCCCACAGCAGGACAGAACATTCACCCCTCCACTTT.

The CDR3 reads CASSSRGTGLTDTQYF. The CDR3 DNA reads TGTGCCAGCAGCTCGCGAGGGACAGGCCTCACAGATACGCAGTATTTT. The J gene is TRBJ2-3, the V gene TRBV5-6; 8 bases fit TRBD1. The germline CDR1 and CDR2 sequences are SGHDT and YYEEEE. V dropped 3 bases and J dropped 2; count of bases not matched to a gene: 8. The CDR3 contains 16 residues.

CDR3 sequence (DNA): TGTGCCAGCAGCTTAGGGACAGGGGCCCTGCGGGAGCAGTACTTC. This encodes CASSLGTGALREQYF. V is TRBV11-2 and J is TRBJ2-7; 9 bases match TRBD1. Trimming removed 1 base from V and 7 bases from J; junction bases left unmatched: 8. Germline CDR1 and CDR2: SGHAT and FQNNGV. The CDR3 contains 15 residues.

The J gene is TRBJ1-1, the V gene TRBV10-1; 8 bases match TRBD1. In germline, CDR1 is WNHNN, CDR2 SYGVQD (reference sequence). There are 15 residues in the CDR3. Unmatched junction bases numbered 10, after V lost 10 bases and J lost 0 bases. The CDR3 sequence: CATTKGQGVNTEAFF. The CDR3 DNA is TGCGCCACCACCAAAGGACAGGGCGTGAACACTGAAGCTTTCTTT.

In its sample, this clone was seen once. The chain employs TRBV7-3 and TRBJ1-5, with 8 positions matching TRBD1. Germline V gene sequence: CDR1 SGHTA, CDR2 FQGTGA. This CDR3 comprises 19 residues. V lost 5 bases to trimming and J lost 4 bases; unmatched junction nucleotides: 19. In DNA form, the CDR3 reads TGTGCCAGCAGCCCCCCGGACAGGGAGCCTAGGGGTTCAAATCAGCCCCAGCATTTT. It translates to CASSPPDREPRGSNQPQHF.

The chain links TRBV4-2 to TRBJ2-7, with 9 bases matching TRBD2. The trim removed 1 base at V and 2 bases at J, leaving 6 bases unmatched. Germline-derived CDR1 and CDR2 are LGHNA and YNFKEQ. The CDR3 extends over 16 amino acids. The CDR3 DNA reads TGTGCCAGCAGCCAAGTTAGCGGGGGCGACACCTACGAGCAGTACTTC. As protein: CASSQVSGGDTYEQYF.

J is TRBJ2-7 and V is TRBV2; a weak D match, TRBD1 (5 bases). The germline gives CDR1 SNHLY, CDR2 FYNNEI. V lost 8 bases, J lost 4 bases, and 15 bases lay in between. CDR3 length: 13 amino acids. The CDR3 sequence: CASRTYRLYEQYF. The CDR3 nucleotides are TGTGCCAGCCGGACCTACAGGCTGTACGAGCAGTACTTC. The variable domain in full, with the rest retrieved from reference TRBV2 and TRBJ2-7, is EPEVTQTPSHQVTQMGQEVILRCVPISNHLYFYWYRQILGQKVEFLVSFYNNEISEKSEIFDDQFSVERPDGSNFTLKIRSTKLEDSAMYFCASRTYRLYEQYFGPGTRLTVT.

Only a few counts were recorded for this clone. The chain combines TRBV2 with TRBJ1-6; 7 nucleotides match TRBD1. V trimming: 6 bases; J trimming: 8 bases; junction bases outside the gene matches: 13. The length of the CDR3 is 16 residues. The germline gives CDR1 SNHLY, CDR2 FYNNEI. This CDR3 is CASRAIQGSTDSPLHF. CDR3 DNA: TGTGCCAGCAGGGCCATACAGGGGTCTACGGATTCACCCCTCCACTTT.

V gene TRBV5-1 combines with J gene TRBJ2-7, with 7 nucleotides matching TRBD2. From germline, CDR1 is SGHRS and CDR2 YFSETQ. V was pared by 4 bases and J by 2 bases, with 3 bases of the junction left unmatched. The CDR3 sequence is 13 residues long. This CDR3 is CASSAGVTYEQYF. The DNA of the CDR3 is TGCGCCAGCAGCGCGGGAGTAACCTACGAGCAGTACTTC.

The chain employs TRBV6-1 and TRBJ2-1; D is unclear. Trimming stripped 2 bases from V and 9 bases from J, with 5 bases between. In germline, CDR1 is MNHNS, CDR2 SASEGT. The CDR3 is made up of 11 amino acids. The CDR3 is CASSESSEQFF. The CDR3 DNA follows: TGTGCCAGCAGTGAATCCTCTGAGCAGTTCTTC.

The chain recombines TRBV6-5 with TRBJ2-5, with D possibly TRBD2 on 6 matching bases. V shed 4 bases and J shed 2 bases, with 8 bases lying between them. This CDR3 has 13 residues. The V gene's germline CDR1 is MNHEY and CDR2 SVGAGI. The CDR3 nucleotides read TGTGCCAGCAGTTGGGGGGTTCAAGAGACCCAGTACTTC. Its translation is CASSWGVQETQYF.